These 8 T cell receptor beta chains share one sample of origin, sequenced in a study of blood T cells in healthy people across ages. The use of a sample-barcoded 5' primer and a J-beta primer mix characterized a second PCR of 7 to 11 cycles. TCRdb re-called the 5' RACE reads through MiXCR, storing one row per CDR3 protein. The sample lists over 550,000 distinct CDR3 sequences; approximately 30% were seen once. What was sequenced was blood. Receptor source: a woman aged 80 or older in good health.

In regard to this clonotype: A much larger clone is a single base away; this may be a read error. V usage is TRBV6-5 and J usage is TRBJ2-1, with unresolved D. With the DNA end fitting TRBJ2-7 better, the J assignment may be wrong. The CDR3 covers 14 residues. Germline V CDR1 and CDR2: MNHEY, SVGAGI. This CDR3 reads CASREESSYNEQYF. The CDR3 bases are TGTGCCAGCCGCGAGGAGAGTTCCTACAATGAGCAGTACTTC.

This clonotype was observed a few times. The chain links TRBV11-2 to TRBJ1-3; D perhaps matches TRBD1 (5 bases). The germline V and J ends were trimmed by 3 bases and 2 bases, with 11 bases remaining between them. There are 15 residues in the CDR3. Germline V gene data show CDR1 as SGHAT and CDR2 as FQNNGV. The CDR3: CASSFQTDPGNTIYF. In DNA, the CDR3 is TGTGCCAGCAGCTTCCAGACAGACCCTGGAAACACCATATATTTT.

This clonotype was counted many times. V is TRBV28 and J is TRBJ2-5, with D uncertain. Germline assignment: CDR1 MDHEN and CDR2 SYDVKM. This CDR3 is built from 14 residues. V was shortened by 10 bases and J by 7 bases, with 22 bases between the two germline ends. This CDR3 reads CATNRPSYRSTQYF. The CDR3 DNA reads TGTGCCACCAACCGACCGTCTTACAGATCGACCCAGTACTTC.

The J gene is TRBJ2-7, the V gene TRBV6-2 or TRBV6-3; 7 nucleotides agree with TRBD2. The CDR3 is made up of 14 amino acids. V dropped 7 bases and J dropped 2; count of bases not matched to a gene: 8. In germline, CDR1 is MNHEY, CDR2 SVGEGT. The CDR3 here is CASNELALPYEQYF. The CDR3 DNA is TGTGCCAGCAACGAACTAGCGCTCCCCTACGAGCAGTACTTC.

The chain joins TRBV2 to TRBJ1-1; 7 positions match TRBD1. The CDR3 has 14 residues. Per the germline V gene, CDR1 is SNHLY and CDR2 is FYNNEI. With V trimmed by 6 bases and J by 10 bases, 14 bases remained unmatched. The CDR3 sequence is CASREQGPSGGAFF. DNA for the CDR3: TGTGCCAGCAGAGAACAGGGGCCATCGGGAGGAGCTTTCTTT.

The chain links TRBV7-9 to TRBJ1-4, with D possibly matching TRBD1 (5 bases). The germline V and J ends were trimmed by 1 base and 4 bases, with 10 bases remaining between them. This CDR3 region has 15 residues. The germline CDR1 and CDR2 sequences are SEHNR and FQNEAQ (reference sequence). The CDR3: CASSLEGRGNEKLFF. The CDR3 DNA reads TGTGCCAGCAGCTTAGAGGGGAGGGGTAATGAAAAACTGTTTTTT.

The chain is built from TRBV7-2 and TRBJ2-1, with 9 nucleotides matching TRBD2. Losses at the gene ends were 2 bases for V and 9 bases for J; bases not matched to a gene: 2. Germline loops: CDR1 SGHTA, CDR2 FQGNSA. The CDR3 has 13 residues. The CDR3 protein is CASSLWRGGEQFF. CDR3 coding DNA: TGTGCCAGCAGCTTATGGCGGGGGGGTGAGCAGTTCTTC.

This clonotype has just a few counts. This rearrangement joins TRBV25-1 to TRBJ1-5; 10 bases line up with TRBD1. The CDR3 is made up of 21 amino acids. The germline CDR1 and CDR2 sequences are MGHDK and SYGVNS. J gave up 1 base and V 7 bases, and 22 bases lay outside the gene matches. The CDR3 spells CASTGPINSGQGYGSNQPQHF. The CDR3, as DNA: TGTGCCAGCACGGGTCCTATCAACTCGGGACAGGGGTATGGAAGCAATCAGCCCCAGCATTTT.